This T cell receptor (beta chain) was sequenced in a study of early T cells in non-severe SARS-CoV-2 infection. TCRdb redid the calling of the 5' RACE reads with MiXCR, one entry per CDR3 protein. The repertoire includes tens of thousands of distinct CDR3 sequences, 15% to 20% of them detected once, and 4.5% to 6.5% sits in the top ten. This clonotype was seen more than once but under ten times. Germline V gene data show CDR1 as MNHEY and CDR2 as SVGAGI. The CDR3 covers 15 residues. Trimming took 0 bases from V and 3 from J, leaving 11 bases between them. The specimen comprised whole blood, sampled at baseline. This TCR was sampled from an adult who was a healthcare worker with PCR-confirmed SARS-CoV-2 infection or an uninfected control (not recorded which). The chain is built from TRBV6-5 and TRBJ1-1, with D hard to call. CDR3 DNA: TGTGCCAGCAGTTACTCTGGGGTTGGGGACACTGAAGCTTTCTTT. This encodes CASSYSGVGDTEAFF.